Listed below are T cell receptor beta chains from one sample, sequenced in a study of cytomegalovirus exposure and HLA in healthy donors. Only in-frame clones appear in the TCRdb table, and some are missing; sequencing was by immunoSEQ multiplex PCR. The sample consists of around 130,000 clones, roughly four fifths of them appearing once. Source material: PBMCs. All receptors come from a man aged 40-50 years in good health and CMV-seronegative. Each CDR3 is given with its conserved first and last residue. D genes are given only for firm matches. Size tells how often a clone was seen (once, few, many) or the class of an expanded clone, and some rows leave it out.

>TRBV12-5|NA|NA|TRBJ2-2
CASGSASGAATGELFF
TGTGCTAGTGGTTCAGCAAGTGGCGCGGCCACCGGGGAGCTGTTTTTT
>TRBV18|TRBD2|NA|TRBJ2-4
CASSPLGTSGRVAKNSQYF
TGTGCCAGCTCACCACTAGGGACTAGCGGGAGGGTAGCCAAAAACAGTCAGTACTTC
>TRBV13|TRBD2|NA|TRBJ2-5
CASSPRAGKETQYF
TGTGCCAGCAGTCCTCGAGCGGGGAAAGAGACCCAGTACTTC
>TRBV6-1|TRBD2|NA|TRBJ2-7
CATALRESREQYF
TGTGCCACAGCCCTGCGGGAGTCAAGGGAGCAGTACTTC
>TRBV7-2|NA|once|TRBJ2-1
CASSPLSSYGEQFF
TGTGCCAGCAGCCCACTTAGCAGCTACGGTGAGCAGTTCTTC
>TRBV7-9|NA|NA|TRBJ1-2
CASTPRGDYGYTF
TGTGCCAGCACCCCCCGGGGAGACTATGGCTACACCTTC
>TRBV19|TRBD1|few|TRBJ1-5
CASSRGAGQGTQPQHF
TGTGCCAGTAGTCGGGGTGCGGGACAGGGGACTCAGCCCCAGCATTTT
>TRBV5-6|NA|NA|TRBJ2-3
CASATGLATDTQYF
TGTGCCAGCGCGACGGGACTGGCCACAGATACGCAGTATTTT
>TRBV6-6|NA|NA|TRBJ1-3
CASRDMTGSGNTIYF
TGTGCCAGCAGAGATATGACAGGCTCTGGAAACACCATATATTTT
>TRBV2|NA|NA|TRBJ1-1
CASSADNGGAPAFF
TGTGCCAGCAGTGCGGATAACGGGGGGGCCCCAGCTTTCTTT
>TRBV5-4|NA|few|TRBJ1-2
CASSLGSPQRSYTF
TGTGCCAGCAGCTTAGGGAGCCCGCAGAGAAGCTACACCTTC
>TRBV5-1|NA|few|TRBJ2-3
CASSTPTGTSTDTQYF
TGCGCCAGCAGCACACCGACGGGAACTAGCACAGATACGCAGTATTTT
>TRBV29-1|NA|few|TRBJ2-3
CSATGQSSGAQYF
TGCAGCGCCACCGGACAGTCATCCGGGGCGCAGTATTTT
>TRBV19|TRBD1|few|TRBJ1-5
CASSTPSRATGVGGSNQPQHF
TGTGCCAGTAGTACCCCGAGTCGCGCTACAGGGGTCGGGGGCAGCAATCAGCCCCAGCATTTT
>TRBV15|NA|NA|TRBJ1-1
CATSRDGNTEAFF
TGTGCCACCAGCAGAGATGGCAACACTGAAGCTTTCTTT
>TRBV27|NA|NA|TRBJ2-3
CASSVLFGWGADTQYF
TGTGCCAGCAGTGTCCTTTTCGGCTGGGGGGCAGATACGCAGTATTTT
>TRBV4-1|TRBD2|NA|TRBJ2-1
CASSQPGLRNNEQFF
TGCGCCAGCAGCCAACCGGGACTACGGAACAATGAGCAGTTCTTC
>TRBV9|NA|NA|TRBJ1-2
CASSAGTSGYTF
TGTGCCAGCAGCGCAGGGACATCCGGCTACACCTTC